This TCR beta chain was retrieved from a study of T cells in Graves' hyperthyroidism and ophthalmopathy. General study points: Median prediction lead before ophthalmopathy onset was 6.5 to 7 months with the model.

Comments on this clonotype: Its cognate antigen is unknown.

The germline V gene encodes CDR1 SGHRS and CDR2 YFSETQ. This CDR3 region has 13 residues. The V end lost 5 bases, the J end lost 6 bases, and 14 bases lay between the germline ends. Amplified TCR beta CDR3 regions derived from RNA transcripts. In the first-round RT-PCR of the TCR CDR3, the HTBI primer set was used. MiXCR, applied by TCRdb to the multiplex PCR reads, yields one record per CDR3 protein. The sample includes a few hundred thousand distinct CDR3 sequences, approximately 17% seen only once; the top ten take 17%. V is TRBV5-1 and J is TRBJ1-2; D remains ambiguous. The sequence was obtained from a woman between 18 and 29 years old with Graves' ophthalmopathy. Sequenced input: blood. CDR3 DNA: TGCGCCAGCAGTTCGGGTGAGCGGGATGGCTACACCTTC. This sequence encodes CASSSGERDGYTF.